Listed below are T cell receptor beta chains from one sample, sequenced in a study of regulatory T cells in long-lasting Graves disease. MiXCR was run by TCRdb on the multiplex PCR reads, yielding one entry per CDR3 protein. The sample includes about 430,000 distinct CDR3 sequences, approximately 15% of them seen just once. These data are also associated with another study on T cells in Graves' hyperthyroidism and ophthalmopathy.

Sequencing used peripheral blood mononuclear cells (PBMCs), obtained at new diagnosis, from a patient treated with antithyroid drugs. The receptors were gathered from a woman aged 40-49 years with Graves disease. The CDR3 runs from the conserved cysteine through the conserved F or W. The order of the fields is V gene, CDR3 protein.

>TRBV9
CASSVDAGGTGNTIYF
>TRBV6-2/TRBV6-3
CASSYSKTSASTDTQYF
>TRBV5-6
CASSLELAGTSYNEQFF
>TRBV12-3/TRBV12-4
CASSSKPGQGSYEQYF
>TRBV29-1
CSVSGTGGDYGYTF
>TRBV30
CAWSPTPSGRSTEAFF
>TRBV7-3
CASSSRVKTGSMTYPTPLHF
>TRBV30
CAWSSTRTGLYSGNTIYF
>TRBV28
CASSLPQGNTIYF
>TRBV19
CASSMGRDWAGELFF
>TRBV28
CASSLPSYEQYF
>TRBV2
CASSEGTGATYGYTF
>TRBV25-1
CASSEYRVGGETQYF
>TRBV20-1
CSARAVRQGGYTEAFF
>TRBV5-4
CASGRDRSTDTQYF
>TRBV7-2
CASSLDTGFYGYTF
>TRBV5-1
CASSLDGSPTDTQYF
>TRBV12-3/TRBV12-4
CASSPGSHGQYF
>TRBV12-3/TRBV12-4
CATTQGGGEPQHF
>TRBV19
CASSIARQGNTGELFF
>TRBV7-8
CASSTGSTLHF
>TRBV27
CASSFLAGGSYNEQFF
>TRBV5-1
CASSVQGLNEKLFF
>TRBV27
CASSAGPYNEQFF
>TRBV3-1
CASSQDGQRNGYTF
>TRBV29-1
CSVPTSADNEQFF
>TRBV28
CASSPRQVAIEAFF
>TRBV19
CAIIAGEAAYEQYF
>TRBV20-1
CSAPGLAGAWETQYF
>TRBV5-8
CASSFGIIDEQFF
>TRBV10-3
CAISWSSGANVLTF
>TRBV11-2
CASSLGGVAETQYF
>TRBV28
CANSLTGGEGTDTQYF
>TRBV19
CASSIPGRRSPLHF
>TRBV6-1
CASSQQAQGLTYEQYF
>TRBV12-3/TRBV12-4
CASTLRGSPYGYTF
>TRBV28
CASSLSGQGQETQYF
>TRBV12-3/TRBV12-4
CASSLGQGKGTGELFF
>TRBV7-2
CASSFVLAGGWDNEQFF
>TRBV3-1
CASSQVTGPTEAFF
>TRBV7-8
CASSHSLGSGSTGSYNEQFF
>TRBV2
CASNGQGVNSPLHF
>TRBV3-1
CASSQYLNTEAFF
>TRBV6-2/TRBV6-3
CASSDVRATEAFF
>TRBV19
CASKENAGRINQPQHF
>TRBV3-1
CASSQRRWIVETQYF
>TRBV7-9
CASSADRENTGELFF
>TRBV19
CASSALTGLDTQYF
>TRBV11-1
CASSILAGGPYEQYF